What follows are 18 T cell receptor beta chains derived from one specimen sequenced in a study of blood T cell repertoires in COVID-19. Some clones are missing from TCRdb's copy, which holds only in-frame ones; the method was immunoSEQ multiplex PCR. This table has about 180,000 clones, approximately 84% appearing once. Specimen: peripheral blood. The receptor source for this set is a human donor in a cohort sampled during active COVID-19.

CDR3 residues: CASSLGTGYYEQYF. Here the CDR3 DNA reads TGCGCCAGCAGCTTGGGGACAGGGTACTACGAGCAGTACTTC. The rearrangement uses TRBV5-1 and TRBJ2-7, with TRBD1 identical over 8 bases. Losses at the gene ends were 0 bases for V and 3 bases for J; bases not matched to a gene: 2. The CDR3 has 14 amino acids. Germline CDR1 reads SGHRS; CDR2 reads YFSETQ. Looking up the rest from reference TRBV5-1 and TRBJ2-7 gives the full variable domain: KAGVTQTPRYLIKTRGQQVTLSCSPISGHRSVSWYQQTPGQGLQFLFEYFSETQRNKGNFPGRFSGRQFSNSRSEMNVSTLELGDSALYLCASSLGTGYYEQYFGPGTRLTVT.

The chain couples TRBV19 to TRBJ2-1; 13 positions match TRBD2. The CDR3 loop spans 15 amino acids. Trimming removed 6 bases from V and 9 bases from J; junction bases left unmatched: 8. In germline, CDR1 is LNHDA, CDR2 SQIVND (reference sequence). This chain's CDR3 is CASRTTSGGAGEQFF. As DNA, the CDR3 is TGTGCCAGTAGGACCACTAGCGGGGGGGCCGGTGAGCAGTTCTTC.

The chain recombines TRBV2 with TRBJ1-3, with D possibly TRBD1 on 5 matching bases. The V gene's germline CDR1 is SNHLY and CDR2 FYNNEI. V lost 7 bases and J 4 bases, leaving 11 bases between the germline ends. The CDR3 is 13 amino acids. The CDR3 DNA reads TGTGCCAGCAACCCAAACAGGGGAAACACCATATATTTT. Translation: CASNPNRGNTIYF.

The chain recombines TRBV6-5 with TRBJ2-1, with TRBD2 as a possible D gene (6 bases). The CDR3 covers 13 residues. The germline V gene encodes CDR1 MNHEY and CDR2 SVGAGI. V was cut by 6 bases and J by 5 bases, with 11 bases left in between. DNA of the CDR3: TGTGCCAGCAGCCTGGGACTCAACAATGAGCAGTTCTTC. Residues: CASSLGLNNEQFF.

This chain joins TRBV18 and TRBJ2-3; 8 nucleotides agree with TRBD2. The CDR3 consists of 15 residues. Germline trimming cut 3 bases from V and 2 bases from J; bases unmatched to any gene: 4. CDR1 and CDR2 (germline): KGHSH, LQKENI. The CDR3 loop is CASSPAGGSTDTQYF. In nucleotides, the CDR3 is TGTGCCAGCTCACCGGCGGGGGGCTCCACAGATACGCAGTATTTT.

The V gene is TRBV12-3 or TRBV12-4, the J gene TRBJ1-1; D call uncertain. V lost 3 bases and J 4 bases, leaving 6 bases between the germline ends. The CDR3 has 12 residues. CDR3 sequence reads: CASSFPGTEAFF. The CDR3 DNA sequence: TGTGCCAGCAGTTTCCCGGGCACTGAAGCTTTCTTT.

This clone is a singleton in its sample. The V and J genes are TRBV4-1 and TRBJ2-7; TRBD1 matches at 10 bases. This CDR3 spans 15 amino acids. The germline V gene has CDR1 MGHRA and CDR2 YSYEKL. The J segment lost 2 bases and the V segment lost 2 bases, leaving 3 bases of the junction unmatched. As DNA, the CDR3 is TGCGCCAGCAGCCAAACCGGGACAGGGGCCTACGAGCAGTACTTC. The encoded protein is CASSQTGTGAYEQYF.

This chain connects TRBV18 to TRBJ1-1; tentative D call: TRBD1 (5 bases). The CDR3 has 13 residues. Germline loops: CDR1 KGHSH, CDR2 LQKENI. The V end was cut by 1 base, the J end by 8 bases, with 11 bases between. CDR3 sequence (DNA): TGTGCCAGCTCACCACGTGGGGAGGGGGAAGCTTTCTTT. Its protein is CASSPRGEGEAFF.

This clone appeared a single time. The chain joins TRBV9 to TRBJ1-6; tentatively, D is TRBD1 (6 bases). The V and J ends lost 3 bases and 6 bases respectively, with 19 bases between them. Germline assignment: CDR1 SGDLS and CDR2 YYNGEE. CDR3 length: 17 amino acids. This CDR3 is CASSAAQGGGRNSPLHF. The CDR3 bases are TGTGCCAGCAGCGCCGCCCAAGGGGGGGGGCGTAATTCACCCCTCCACTTT.

This sequence joins TRBV30 and TRBJ1-1; D is uncertain. The CDR3 contains 11 residues. Trimming pared 1 base from V and 4 bases from J, leaving 4 bases between. Germline CDR1 reads GTSNPN; CDR2 reads SVGIG (reference sequence). The CDR3 sequence is CAWSDSTEAFF. The DNA for the CDR3 is TGTGCCTGGAGTGATAGCACTGAAGCTTTCTTT.

The table lists this clone with a few counts. The chain couples TRBV2 to TRBJ1-2; D is unresolved. This CDR3 contains 16 residues. Looked up from germline, CDR1 is SNHLY and CDR2 is FYNNEI. V lost 2 bases and J lost 2, with 15 bases in between. The CDR3 DNA follows: TGTGCCAGCAGTGAAAGTTACTTAGCCAACAACTATGGCTACACCTTC. It is translated as CASSESYLANNYGYTF.

This sequence joins TRBV2 and TRBJ1-6; D uncertain. CDR1 and CDR2 (germline): SNHLY, FYNNEI. The CDR3 spans 18 residues. Trimming took off 0 bases at V and 0 bases at J, with 12 bases between the two ends. The CDR3 reads CASSEAGPGSSYNSPLHF. CDR3 sequence (DNA): TGTGCCAGCAGTGAAGCTGGGCCGGGAAGCTCCTATAATTCACCCCTCCACTTT.

The V call is TRBV3-1 (or the pseudogene TRBV3-2), the J call TRBJ1-2; possible D gene TRBD1, 6 bases. CDR1 is LGHDT, CDR2 YNNKEL, per germline (reference sequence). Trimming stripped 0 bases from V and 5 bases from J, with 13 bases between. The length of the CDR3 is 15 residues. CDR3 in amino acids: CASSQDLQGLYGYTF. The CDR3 DNA reads TGTGCCAGCAGCCAAGATCTTCAGGGGCTTTATGGCTACACCTTC.

This chain joins TRBV2 and TRBJ2-7, with TRBD1 matching 7 bases. The CDR3 has 15 residues. The V and J ends lost 3 bases and 5 bases, in that order; junction bases with no gene match: 10. Germline CDR1 reads SNHLY; CDR2 reads FYNNEI. CDR3 in DNA: TGTGCCAGCAGTGAGACAGGGCAGGTCTTCCACGAGCAGTACTTC. It codes for CASSETGQVFHEQYF.

The chain links TRBV29-1 to TRBJ1-3, with D perhaps TRBD1 (5 bases). V gave up 2 bases and J gave up 0 bases, with 8 bases separating them. This CDR3 has 14 residues. Germline values: CDR1 SQVTM, CDR2 ANQGSEA. The CDR3 sequence: CSVETGSSGNTIYF. Here the CDR3 DNA reads TGCAGCGTTGAAACAGGTAGCTCTGGAAACACCATATATTTT.

This clone was counted between two and nine times. This chain joins TRBV3-1 (or the pseudogene TRBV3-2) and TRBJ1-5; D is possibly TRBD1 (6 bases). Looked up from germline, CDR1 is LGHDT and CDR2 is YNNKEL (reference sequence). Trimming cost V 3 bases and J 3 bases, with 18 bases left between them. The CDR3 loop spans 17 amino acids. The CDR3 DNA reads TGTGCCAGCAGCCACGGACGGGGGGCGGTCGCCAATCAGCCCCAGCATTTT. This codes for CASSHGRGAVANQPQHF.

The chain links TRBV30 to TRBJ1-2; D not certain. The ends were cut back, 0 bases at V and 6 bases at J, with 8 bases in the middle. CDR3 length equals 12 residues. The V gene's germline CDR1 is GTSNPN and CDR2 SVGIG (reference sequence). CDR3 residues: CAWSVGGHGYTF. The DNA of the CDR3 is TGTGCCTGGAGTGTCGGTGGTCATGGCTACACCTTC.

This clone occurred a few times. V gene TRBV5-1 combines with J gene TRBJ2-5; 9 bases are shared with TRBD2. J lost 1 base, V lost 4 bases, and 5 bases had no gene match. The CDR3 consists of 15 residues. The germline CDR1 and CDR2 sequences are SGHRS and YFSETQ. This chain's CDR3 is CASSSTGLAQETQYF. The CDR3 DNA reads TGCGCCAGCAGCAGTACGGGACTAGCCCAAGAGACCCAGTACTTC.